The 8 T cell receptor beta chains given below trace back to one sample, sequenced in a study of T cells after yellow fever vaccination. One entry per CDR3 protein, called by TCRdb with MiXCR from the 5' RACE reads. The table has about 320,000 distinct CDR3 sequences, 3.5% to 4.5% seen once; the top ten hold approximately 19%. This sample comprised PBMCs, obtained 15 days after the yellow fever booster vaccination. Source of these receptors: a man between 18 and 29 years old who received the YFV17D yellow fever vaccine.

This clonotype was detected many times. This chain's CDR3 is CASSQASHYGYTF. In nucleotides, the CDR3 is TGCGCCAGCAGCCAAGCCAGTCACTATGGCTACACCTTC. The chain couples TRBV4-1 to TRBJ1-2; no clear D. CDR1 and CDR2 (germline): MGHRA, YSYEKL. The V end lost 1 base, the J end lost 3 bases, and 6 bases lay between the germline ends. CDR3 length equals 13 residues.

There are many counts of this clonotype. This chain uses TRBV12-5 with TRBJ2-5, with D perhaps matching TRBD1 (6 bases). The CDR3 runs to 15 residues. Germline loops: CDR1 LGHNT, CDR2 FRNRAP. The V gene lost 3 bases and the J gene lost 4 bases, with 15 bases spanning the gap. The CDR3 region is CASGFPTGEIETQYF. The CDR3 bases are TGTGCTAGTGGTTTCCCGACAGGCGAGATAGAGACCCAGTACTTC.

This clonotype was observed a single time. V gene TRBV5-4 combines with J gene TRBJ2-3; maybe TRBD2 (7 bases). V lost 4 bases and J 1 base, leaving 16 bases between the germline ends. This CDR3 comprises 16 residues. Germline V gene sequence: CDR1 SGHNT, CDR2 YYREEE (reference sequence). The CDR3 nucleotides read TGTGCCAGCAGCCCCCACCGCGGGGGCCGCACAGATACGCAGTATTTT. Its translation: CASSPHRGGRTDTQYF.

This sequence joins TRBV5-1 and TRBJ2-5, with 7 bases identical to TRBD2. V lost 0 bases, J lost 5 bases, and 7 bases stayed unmatched. Germline V gene lookup returns CDR1 SGHRS and CDR2 YFSETQ. The CDR3 runs to 15 residues. CDR3 nucleotide sequence: TGCGCCAGCAGCTTGGCCCACGTTAGCGGGGAGACCCAGTACTTC. Translated: CASSLAHVSGETQYF.

This clonotype came up once. This chain connects TRBV5-1 to TRBJ1-1, with 12 bases matching TRBD1. Germline-derived CDR1 and CDR2 are SGHRS and YFSETQ. After removal of 0 bases from V and 2 bases from J, the junction contained 17 bases not matched to a gene. This CDR3 region has 21 residues. The CDR3 DNA reads TGCGCCAGCAGCTTGGTTCCGGGACAGGGGGCTCCTCGGGGGGTTAACACTGAAGCTTTCTTT. Amino acid sequence: CASSLVPGQGAPRGVNTEAFF. The entire variable domain, with the rest obtained from reference TRBV5-1 and TRBJ1-1, is as follows: KAGVTQTPRYLIKTRGQQVTLSCSPISGHRSVSWYQQTPGQGLQFLFEYFSETQRNKGNFPGRFSGRQFSNSRSEMNVSTLELGDSALYLCASSLVPGQGAPRGVNTEAFFGQGTRLTVV.

This clonotype has ten or more counts. This chain links TRBV6-5 with TRBJ1-2; 9 bases agree with TRBD1. CDR3 length: 15 amino acids. Germline loops: CDR1 MNHEY, CDR2 SVGAGI. The V segment lost 0 bases and the J segment 3 bases; nucleotides outside the gene matches: 2. CDR3 region: CASSYSGQGYYGYTF. CDR3 nucleotides: TGTGCCAGCAGTTACTCGGGACAGGGATACTATGGCTACACCTTC.

This clonotype was observed a few times. The genes are TRBV4-3 and TRBJ1-1; TRBD1 agrees at 7 bases. V lost 7 bases, J lost 9 bases, and 2 bases stayed unmatched. The CDR3 extends over 10 amino acids. The germline V gene has CDR1 LGHNA and CDR2 YSLEER. CDR3 loop: CASKDRKAFF. Written as DNA, the CDR3 is TGCGCCAGCAAGGACAGGAAAGCTTTCTTT.

In this sample, this clonotype turned up many times. The genes are TRBV5-1 and TRBJ1-1, with D tentatively TRBD1 (5 bases). Germline lookup yields CDR1 SGHRS and CDR2 YFSETQ. The CDR3 contains 14 residues. The V end lost 7 bases, the J end lost 2 bases, and 15 bases lay between the germline ends. CDR3 region: CASRTGLENTEAFF. In DNA, the CDR3 is TGCGCCAGCCGAACGGGACTCGAAAACACTGAAGCTTTCTTT.